The rows below give T cell receptor beta chains drawn from one sample of a study of HIV-infected patients and healthy controls. MiXCR was run by TCRdb on the 5' RACE reads, yielding one entry per CDR3 protein. This sample yields fewer than 5,000 distinct CDR3 sequences, of which 5.5% are seen a single time; approximately 35% belongs to the top ten. The sample in question was blood, obtained during antiretroviral therapy. These receptors were collected from an adult with HIV infection. The CDR3 runs from the conserved cysteine through the conserved F or W. Each record gives: J gene, D gene, CDR3 length, clone size, V gene, CDR3 DNA, CDR3 protein. The D gene is left open where the match is weak. Some rows have no size entry. The others give once, few or many, or a class for an expanded clone.

>TRBJ2-3|NA|16|medium-sized|TRBV6-2/TRBV6-3
TGTGCCAGCAGTTACTCGTCAACAAGATACACAGATACGCAGTATTTT
CASSYSSTRYTDTQYF
>TRBJ1-2|NA|15|NA|TRBV6-6
TGTGCCAGCAGTTACTCGAATCTACAGGGAGATGGCTACACCTTC
CASSYSNLQGDGYTF
>TRBJ2-5|TRBD2|14|many|TRBV7-8
TGTGCCAGCCCTGTAGCGGGAGCTCAAGAGACCCAGTACTTC
CASPVAGAQETQYF
>TRBJ1-4|NA|11|medium-sized|TRBV29-1
TGCAGCCAAAGTGTGGGCGAAAAACTGTTTTTT
CSQSVGEKLFF
>TRBJ1-5|NA|13|NA|TRBV12-3/TRBV12-4
TGTGCCAGCATGGACGGAATAAATCAGCCCCAGCATTTT
CASMDGINQPQHF
>TRBJ2-3|NA|14|medium-sized|TRBV7-2
TGTGCCAGCAGTCATAGCGGAAGCACAGATACGCAGTATTTT
CASSHSGSTDTQYF
>TRBJ2-3|TRBD2|15|medium-sized|TRBV20-1
TGCAGTGCTAGGGGGACTAGTCAGGGCACAGATACGCAGTATTTT
CSARGTSQGTDTQYF
>TRBJ1-5|NA|15|medium-sized|TRBV2
TGTGCCAGCAATCAGAATAAGGGAGCGGGTCAGCCCCAGCATTTT
CASNQNKGAGQPQHF
>TRBJ1-1|NA|14|many|TRBV28
TGTGCCAGCAGTCCGCGTCAGCAGAACACTGAAGCTTTCTTT
CASSPRQQNTEAFF
>TRBJ2-1|TRBD2|13|few|TRBV29-1
TGCATCGGCTCGGGACTACTCATCAATGAGCAGTTCTTC
CIGSGLLINEQFF
>TRBJ1-5|TRBD1|17|medium-sized|TRBV28
TGTGCCAGCAGTTTGTTAGACAGGGGGGTAGGGAATCAGCCCCAGCATTTT
CASSLLDRGVGNQPQHF
>TRBJ2-7|NA|16|medium-sized|TRBV28
TGTGCCAGCAGTCCCCCCCCCATAGGGCGCCCCTACGAGCAGTACTTC
CASSPPPIGRPYEQYF
>TRBJ2-7|NA|14|few|TRBV7-2
TGTGCCAGCAGCTCTCCCGCGAACTCCTACGAGCAGTACTTC
CASSSPANSYEQYF
>TRBJ2-3|TRBD1|14|medium-sized|TRBV27
TGTGCCAGCAGTATAAACCGGGACAGTGGTACGCAGTATTTT
CASSINRDSGTQYF
>TRBJ2-1|NA|14|medium-sized|TRBV12-5
TGTGCTAGTGGTTCGTGGGGGGACTACAATGAGCAGTTCTTC
CASGSWGDYNEQFF
>TRBJ1-5|NA|17|NA|TRBV10-2
TGCGCCAGCAGTGAGTCCTCCTCGATGTCCAGCAGTCAGCCCCAGCATTTT
CASSESSSMSSSQPQHF
>TRBJ2-7|NA|12|many|TRBV20-1
TGCAGTGCTACTACGAACTCCTACGAGCAGTACTTC
CSATTNSYEQYF
>TRBJ1-2|NA|15|medium-sized|TRBV5-4
TGTGCCAGCAGCCTGGTCCCAGGGGATTTGTATGGCTACACCTTC
CASSLVPGDLYGYTF
>TRBJ2-7|NA|14|medium-sized|TRBV11-1
TGTGCCAGCAGCGTCGGACAGCCCCCCTACGAGCAGTACTTC
CASSVGQPPYEQYF
>TRBJ2-1|NA|14|medium-sized|TRBV7-9
TGTGCCAGCAGTTCCTTGGGCAGGTACAATGAGCAGTTCTTC
CASSSLGRYNEQFF
>TRBJ2-7|TRBD1|14|medium-sized|TRBV5-6
TGTGCCAGCAGGGGACAGGGGATGGCCTACGAGCAGTACTTC
CASRGQGMAYEQYF
>TRBJ2-1|NA|14|medium-sized|TRBV7-3
TGTGCCAGCAGCTTACTGAGTCCCCCCGATGAGCAGTTCTTC
CASSLLSPPDEQFF
>TRBJ2-6|NA|15|medium-sized|TRBV12-3/TRBV12-4
TGTGCCAGCAGTTTTCGAAGCTCTGGGGCCAACGTCCTGACTTTC
CASSFRSSGANVLTF
>TRBJ2-2|NA|12|many|TRBV27
TGTGCCAGCAGACAAACAGGGTCGTCGCTGTTTTTT
CASRQTGSSLFF
>TRBJ1-3|NA|17|medium-sized|TRBV7-2
TGTGCCAGCAGCTTCCGGGCTGGCGCATCCTCTGGAAACACCATATATTTT
CASSFRAGASSGNTIYF
>TRBJ2-7|TRBD1|15|medium-sized|TRBV4-2
TGTGCCAGCAGCCAGGTCGACAGGGATGCTGGTGAGCAGTACTTC
CASSQVDRDAGEQYF
>TRBJ2-3|TRBD2|12|many|TRBV29-1
TGCAGCGTGGGGGGGACCGCCGTCGCGCAGTATTTT
CSVGGTAVAQYF
>TRBJ2-1|NA|13|few|TRBV3-1
TGTGCCAGCAGCCTAAACAGGGACAATGAGCAGTTCTTC
CASSLNRDNEQFF
>TRBJ1-4|TRBD1|13|medium-sized|TRBV20-1
TGCAGTGCTTGGGACAGGGAGGCTGAAAAACTGTTTTTT
CSAWDREAEKLFF
>TRBJ1-2|NA|12|NA|TRBV7-9
TGTGCCAGCAGCTTCCCCCCAGGAGGCTACACCTTC
CASSFPPGGYTF
>TRBJ2-3|NA|15|medium-sized|TRBV11-2
TGTGCCAGCAGCTTAGGGTGGGGGCCCGGAGATACGCAGTATTTT
CASSLGWGPGDTQYF
>TRBJ1-5|TRBD1|13|many|TRBV19
TGTGCCAGTAGTTTAAACAGGGGCCAGCCCCAGCATTTT
CASSLNRGQPQHF
>TRBJ2-7|NA|14|medium-sized|TRBV28
TGTGCCAGCAGCCCGTCCAGGGAACCCTACGAGCAGTACTTC
CASSPSREPYEQYF
>TRBJ2-1|NA|14|medium-sized|TRBV5-1
TGCGCCAGCAGCTTTAGGGCGGGCTGGAATGAGCAGTTCTTC
CASSFRAGWNEQFF
>TRBJ2-1|TRBD2|14|few|TRBV9
TGTGCCAGCAGCGTAGACGGGAGGACGGATGAGCAGTTCTTC
CASSVDGRTDEQFF
>TRBJ1-3|NA|16|medium-sized|TRBV7-2
TGTGCCAGCAGCTTAGAAGGCAGGCAATTGGGGAACACCATATATTTT
CASSLEGRQLGNTIYF
>TRBJ1-1|NA|16|many|TRBV11-2
TGTGCCAGCAGCTTAGGTCTGGCAGGGGTTTACACTGAAGCTTTCTTT
CASSLGLAGVYTEAFF
>TRBJ2-7|TRBD1|15|NA|TRBV7-9
TGTGCCAGCAGCTTCCTGGGACAGGGTTACTACGAGCAGTACTTC
CASSFLGQGYYEQYF
>TRBJ1-4|TRBD1|14|many|TRBV6-1
TGTGCCAGCAGCGAGGGGGCAGAGGGGGAAAAACTGTTTTTT
CASSEGAEGEKLFF
>TRBJ2-3|NA|14|many|TRBV29-1
TGCAGCCTCCGGGACTGGTCTTCCACAGATACGCAGTATTTT
CSLRDWSSTDTQYF
>TRBJ1-5|NA|14|NA|TRBV2
TGTGCCAGCAGCGCCGACAATAGCAATCAGCCCCAGCATTTT
CASSADNSNQPQHF
>TRBJ1-5|NA|15|medium-sized|TRBV5-1
TGCGCCAGCAGCTTGGATGGGAATTCGGGTCAGCCCCAGCATTTT
CASSLDGNSGQPQHF
>TRBJ1-2|NA|15|medium-sized|TRBV3-1
TGTGCCAGCAGCCAAGGGACAGAGGTAGACTATGGCTACACCTTC
CASSQGTEVDYGYTF
>TRBJ2-3|TRBD1|16|many|TRBV11-2
TGTGCCAGCAGCTGGGAACAGGGGTTGCCGCCGGATACGCAGTATTTT
CASSWEQGLPPDTQYF
>TRBJ1-1|NA|11|NA|TRBV5-1
TGCGCCAGCAGCCCCGGGACTGAAGCTTTCTTT
CASSPGTEAFF
>TRBJ2-7|NA|14|medium-sized|TRBV6-5
TGTGCCAGCAGTTACTTTGCGCCGGGGGACGAGCAGTACTTC
CASSYFAPGDEQYF
>TRBJ2-3|NA|14|NA|TRBV5-5
TGTGCCAGCAGCCGCGGGTACCCCACAGATACGCAGTATTTT
CASSRGYPTDTQYF
>TRBJ2-1|NA|11|medium-sized|TRBV29-1
TGCAGCGTAAGGACAGTTGATGAGCAGTTCTTC
CSVRTVDEQFF
>TRBJ2-7|TRBD2|15|few|TRBV6-2/TRBV6-3
TGTGCCAGCAACCCCGGGACTAGCGCATACTACGAGCAGTACTTC
CASNPGTSAYYEQYF
>TRBJ2-7|NA|18|many|TRBV18
TGTGCCAGCTCACCACCGGTTACCGTGGGCCGGGGATCCTACGAGCAGTACTTC
CASSPPVTVGRGSYEQYF
>TRBJ1-5|NA|14|medium-sized|TRBV20-1
TGCAGTGCTTCGGACGGGTATAGCAATCAGCCCCAGCATTTT
CSASDGYSNQPQHF
>TRBJ2-7|TRBD2|17|many|TRBV4-2
TGTGCCAGCAGCCAAGATCGGGTAGCGGGGGGCGGTTATGAGCAGTACTTC
CASSQDRVAGGGYEQYF
>TRBJ2-7|NA|14|few|TRBV27
TGTGCCAGCAGTTCGGCCGAAGCCCCCTACGAGCAGTACTTC
CASSSAEAPYEQYF
>TRBJ2-1|TRBD2|13|once|TRBV5-1
TGCGCCAGCAGGTTGGGGACTAGCAATGAGCAGTTCTTC
CASRLGTSNEQFF
>TRBJ2-3|TRBD2|15|NA|TRBV28
TGTGCCAGCAGTTTAAACGGGGGGGGCACAGATACGCAGTATTTT
CASSLNGGGTDTQYF
>TRBJ1-1|NA|16|medium-sized|TRBV6-5
TGTGCCAGCAGTTTCACAAGTCGGGCGACGAACACTGAAGCTTTCTTT
CASSFTSRATNTEAFF
>TRBJ1-5|NA|16|many|TRBV6-2/TRBV6-3
TGTGCCAGCAGGCACCGCTGGGGACCGGACAATCAGCCCCAGCATTTT
CASRHRWGPDNQPQHF
>TRBJ1-3|TRBD1|16|medium-sized|TRBV7-2
TGTGCCAGCAGCTCGCAGGGGGCCGGCTCTGGAAACACCATATATTTT
CASSSQGAGSGNTIYF
>TRBJ2-5|TRBD2|16|NA|TRBV7-9
TGTGCCAGCAGCTCTAACCGTCAGCGGGACGAAGAGACCCAGTACTTC
CASSSNRQRDEETQYF
>TRBJ2-3|NA|14|medium-sized|TRBV12-5
TGTGCTAGTGGTTTGGGGGGCACAGCAGATACGCAGTATTTT
CASGLGGTADTQYF